The present TCR beta chain was sequenced within a study of somatic mutations in cytotoxic T cells in rheumatoid arthritis. In the original processing: Patient CD8+ clones bigger than 1% seldom lined up with published virus-specific TCRB sequences. The method was immunoSEQ multiplex PCR; TCRdb's version includes in-frame clones alone and lacks a portion of them. The V and J calls and clone size were taken over from that table, and D and trimming were inferred from the DNA. The data contain around 20,000 clones, around four fifths of them singletons. Each population, CD4+ and CD8+ cells, was isolated by positive magnetic bead selection and checked for purity by flow cytometry. The CDR3 spans 18 residues. Germline V gene sequence: CDR1 MGHRA, CDR2 YSYEKL. Germline trimming cut 1 base from V and 1 base from J; bases unmatched to any gene: 10. Broader study findings: An age-related increase in CD8+ clonality was seen in rheumatoid arthritis patients but not in healthy controls. The authors did not adjust the slight TRBV07 underrepresentation in rheumatoid arthritis patients for multiple comparisons.

With respect to this clone: Its antigen is unknown.

Sequenced material: CD8+ T cells sorted from blood. The J gene is TRBJ2-3, the V gene TRBV4-1; 8 nucleotides align to TRBD2. The receptor was derived from an adult with rheumatoid arthritis. CDR3 nucleotides: TGCGCCAGCAGCCAAGTAGGCCAGCGGGAGTTCGGCACAGATACGCAGTATTTT. Protein sequence: CASSQVGQREFGTDTQYF.